A single sample gave rise to the 17 T cell receptor beta chains below, sequenced in a study of identical twins. From the 5' RACE reads, TCRdb called clonotypes with MiXCR, one entry per CDR3 protein. The table shows 1.5 million to 2 million distinct CDR3 sequences, with about 31% occurring only once. Sequencing used cord blood. The receptors stem from a newborn girl in good health.

With regard to this clonotype: At one boundary the junction diverges from the germline segment, which might be a read error. The V call is TRBV6-6, the J call TRBJ1-1; TRBD1 might be the D (5 bases). Germline CDR1 reads MNHNY; CDR2 reads SVGAGI (reference sequence). This CDR3 has 16 residues. In DNA, the CDR3 is TGTGCCAGCAGACCAAAGGGGACGGGGATGAACACTGGAGCTTTCTTT. As protein: CASRPKGTGMNTGAFF.

This clonotype was picked up a small number of times. The chain carries TRBV6-1 and TRBJ1-2; D remains ambiguous. V lost 4 bases and J lost 2, with 11 bases in between. CDR1 MNHNS and CDR2 SASEGT come from the germline V gene. The CDR3 is made up of 14 amino acids. The CDR3 DNA reads as TGTGCCAGCAGTGCCACTCCTTCAAACTATGGCTACACCTTC. Residues: CASSATPSNYGYTF.

J is TRBJ1-6 and V is TRBV10-3; D possibly corresponds to TRBD1 (5 bases). V was pared by 4 bases and J by 7 bases, with 8 bases between. From germline, CDR1 is ENHRY and CDR2 SYGVKD. CDR3 length: 13 amino acids. The CDR3 DNA follows: TGTGCCATCAGTGGACAGCTAAATTCACCCCTCCACTTT. Amino acids: CAISGQLNSPLHF.

This clonotype showed up just a few times. The chain combines TRBV4-1 with TRBJ2-3; no firm D call. The CDR3 sequence is 15 residues long. The V and J ends lost 4 bases and 3 bases respectively, with 14 bases between them. Germline loops: CDR1 MGHRA, CDR2 YSYEKL. This chain's CDR3 is CASSPTTWETDTQYF. The CDR3 region has the DNA TGCGCCAGCAGCCCGACAACGTGGGAAACAGATACGCAGTATTTT.

In this sample, this clonotype turned up once. The chain joins TRBV20-1 to TRBJ1-6; 8 nucleotides agree with TRBD1. The CDR3 is 19 residues long. The junction had 23 bases not matched to a gene; V was cut back by 6 bases and J by 7 bases. Germline CDR1 is DFQATT and CDR2 is SNEGSKA (reference sequence). CDR3 nucleotide sequence: TGCAGTGCCGGCTTGGACAGGGTTTTTCGCTTAGGGTGGAATTCACCCCTCCACTTT. Translating gives CSAGLDRVFRLGWNSPLHF.

In its sample, this clonotype was seen a few times. This chain links TRBV27 with TRBJ1-1; D unresolved. V was trimmed by 4 bases and J by 0 bases, leaving 6 bases between them. CDR3 length equals 13 residues. From germline, CDR1 is MNHEY and CDR2 SMNVEV (reference sequence). The CDR3 DNA follows: TGTGCCAGCAGTTGGCTCGTGAACACTGAAGCTTTCTTT. Translating it yields CASSWLVNTEAFF.

This clonotype was detected many times. V is TRBV25-1 and J is TRBJ1-2, with D possibly matching TRBD1 (6 bases). Trimming removed 1 base from V and 8 bases from J, with 11 bases in between. Germline loops: CDR1 MGHDK, CDR2 SYGVNS. The CDR3 spans 13 residues. The CDR3 DNA is TGTGCCAGCAGTGAATTGGTACAGGGAGGCTACACCTTC. This encodes CASSELVQGGYTF.

This chain uses TRBV3-1 with TRBJ2-7; D is possibly TRBD2 (5 bases). Germline V gives CDR1 LGHDT, CDR2 YNNKEL (reference sequence). The CDR3 has 16 residues. Deletions cut 4 bases from V and 0 bases from J, with 16 bases between. The CDR3 protein is CASSPMVTGSSYEQYF. The CDR3 bases are TGTGCCAGCAGCCCCATGGTTACGGGGTCCTCCTACGAGCAGTACTTC.

The chain recombines TRBV4-1 with TRBJ2-7; perhaps TRBD2 as D (5 bases). V lost 1 base, J lost 0 bases, and 10 bases lay in between. CDR1 and CDR2 from the germline V gene are MGHRA and YSYEKL. This CDR3 region has 15 residues. CDR3 in amino acids: CASSQGRRSSYEQYF. In nucleotides, the CDR3 is TGCGCCAGCAGCCAAGGTAGGAGGAGCTCCTACGAGCAGTACTTC.

This clonotype was found a few times. The chain has TRBV6-2 or TRBV6-3 and TRBJ1-4; no firm D call. The ends were cut back, 8 bases at V and 3 bases at J, with 10 bases in the middle. CDR3 length: 13 residues. Looked up from germline, CDR1 is MNHEY and CDR2 is SVGEGT. CDR3 loop: CASRDGPNEKLFF. The CDR3 DNA sequence: TGTGCCAGCCGAGACGGACCTAATGAAAAACTGTTTTTT.

The gene calls are TRBV25-1 and TRBJ2-7; maybe TRBD2 (6 bases). CDR3 length: 15 residues. Germline V gene lookup returns CDR1 MGHDK and CDR2 SYGVNS. Trimming left V 5 bases short and J 3 bases short, with 17 bases between. CDR3 DNA: TGTGCCAGCAGTAAAGAAGGCGGGAAGGGCTACGAGCAGTACTTC. It specifies CASSKEGGKGYEQYF.

The chain carries TRBV30 and TRBJ1-2; a possible D gene is TRBD1 (6 bases). Deletions cut 2 bases from V and 5 bases from J, with 18 bases between. The CDR3 covers 15 residues. The germline gives CDR1 GTSNPN, CDR2 SVGIG (reference sequence). CDR3 in DNA: TGTGCCTGGAGTCCACACAGGGTACCCCAGTATGGCTACACCTTC. Translating gives CAWSPHRVPQYGYTF.

There are a few counts of this clonotype. This chain links TRBV10-2 with TRBJ1-2; no reliable D call. CDR3 size: 13 residues. Trimming took 4 bases from V and 5 from J, leaving 11 bases between them. Per germline, CDR1 WSHSY and CDR2 SAAADI. CDR3 sequence: CASSAASPYGYTF. As DNA, the CDR3 is TGCGCCAGCAGTGCGGCATCCCCGTATGGCTACACCTTC.

This chain joins TRBV12-3 or TRBV12-4 and TRBJ1-1; the D is unclear. CDR3 length: 14 amino acids. Between the trimmed V and J ends, which lost 6 bases and 2 bases, there was a span of 13 bases. The CDR3 coding sequence is TGTGCCAGCAGACCCGGACGAGGAAACACTGAAGCTTTCTTT. Its translation: CASRPGRGNTEAFF.

This sequence joins TRBV10-3 and TRBJ2-1, with 7 bases aligning to TRBD1. Germline-derived CDR1 and CDR2 are ENHRY and SYGVKD. Losses at the gene ends were 4 bases for V and 0 bases for J; bases not matched to a gene: 6. The CDR3 has 16 amino acids. The CDR3 DNA reads TGTGCCATCAGTGCGCCGGACAGGAGCTCCTACAATGAGCAGTTCTTC. Its translation is CAISAPDRSSYNEQFF.

The chain combines TRBV12-3 or TRBV12-4 with TRBJ2-1; TRBD2 is a possible D gene (5 bases). Trimming stripped 5 bases from V and 3 bases from J, with 11 bases between. The CDR3 is 14 amino acids. CDR3 region: CASSAADDYNEQFF. CDR3 DNA: TGTGCCAGCAGTGCAGCGGACGACTACAATGAGCAGTTCTTC.

This clonotype was recorded a few times. The V and J genes are TRBV28 and TRBJ2-5; D ambiguous. The germline gives CDR1 MDHEN, CDR2 SYDVKM. V shed 6 bases and J shed 0 bases, with 11 bases lying between them. The CDR3 is 14 amino acids. The DNA of the CDR3 is TGTGCCAGCAGCCCTGGGTCGTACCAAGAGACCCAGTACTTC. Translated: CASSPGSYQETQYF. Drawing the rest from reference TRBV28 and TRBJ2-5, the complete variable domain is DVKVTQSSRYLVKRTGEKVFLECVQDMDHENMFWYRQDPGLGLRLIYFSYDVKMKEKGDIPEGYSVSREKKERFSLILESASTNQTSMYLCASSPGSYQETQYFGPGTRLLVL.